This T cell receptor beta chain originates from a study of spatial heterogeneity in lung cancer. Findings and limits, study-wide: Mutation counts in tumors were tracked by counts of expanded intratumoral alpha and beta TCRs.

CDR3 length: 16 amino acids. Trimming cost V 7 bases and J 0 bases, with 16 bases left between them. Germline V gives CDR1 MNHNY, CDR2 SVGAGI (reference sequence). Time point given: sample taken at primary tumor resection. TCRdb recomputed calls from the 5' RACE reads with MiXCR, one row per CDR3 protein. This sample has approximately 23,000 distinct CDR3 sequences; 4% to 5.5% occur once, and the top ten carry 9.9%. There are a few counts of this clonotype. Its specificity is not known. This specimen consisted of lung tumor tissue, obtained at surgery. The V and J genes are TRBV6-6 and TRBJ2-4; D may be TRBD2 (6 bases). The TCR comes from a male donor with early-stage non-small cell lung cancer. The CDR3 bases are TGTGCCAGCACAGAACGGGGGACCTTAGCCAAAAACATTCAGTACTTC. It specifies CASTERGTLAKNIQYF.